The 27 T cell receptor beta chains presented below share a single source sample, sequenced in a study of blood T cell repertoires in COVID-19. The protocol was immunoSEQ multiplex PCR, while the TCRdb copy is restricted to in-frame clones and leaves out a portion. The repertoire holds some 58,000 clones, roughly 84% seen once, with about 8.3% in the top ten. Sequenced sample: peripheral blood. These receptors were collected from a man aged 45-65 years with active COVID-19.

The count of this clone is one. The chain is built from TRBV5-1 and TRBJ2-1; D may be TRBD1 (6 bases). Germline CDR1 and CDR2: SGHRS and YFSETQ. V lost 0 bases and J 3 bases, leaving 13 bases between the germline ends. This CDR3 is 16 amino acids long. CDR3: CASSLGASGVYNEQFF. In nucleotides, the CDR3 is TGCGCCAGCAGCTTGGGGGCTTCAGGGGTCTACAATGAGCAGTTCTTC.

The chain is built from TRBV10-3 and TRBJ1-2; 8 bases map to TRBD1. Germline loops: CDR1 ENHRY, CDR2 SYGVKD. V was clipped by 0 bases and J by 4 bases; unmatched bases: 10. The CDR3 totals 17 residues. The CDR3 DNA reads as TGTGCCATCAGTGAGTCGATAACCAGGGGGCCTATCTATGGCTACACCTTC. It specifies CAISESITRGPIYGYTF.

The genes are TRBV24-1 and TRBJ2-5; weak D call: TRBD2 (6 bases). Trimming took 5 bases from V and 4 from J, leaving 10 bases between them. The length of the CDR3 is 13 residues. In germline, CDR1 is KGHDR, CDR2 SFDVKD. The DNA of the CDR3 is TGTGCCACCAGTGGCGGGGTTCGAGAGACCCAGTACTTC. Its protein product is CATSGGVRETQYF.

J is TRBJ2-7 and V is TRBV5-1; perhaps TRBD1 as D (6 bases). This CDR3 spans 15 amino acids. V was trimmed by 0 bases and J by 4 bases, leaving 14 bases between them. Germline CDR1 SGHRS, CDR2 YFSETQ. The CDR3 region has the DNA TGCGCCAGCAGCTTGGTCGAGACAGGAGTTTACGAGCAGTACTTC. Translated, it gives CASSLVETGVYEQYF.

The table lists this clone with a count of one. This chain links TRBV4-3 with TRBJ1-2, with a possible D match to TRBD1 (6 bases). This CDR3 region has 15 residues. Germline V gives CDR1 LGHNA, CDR2 YSLEER. Trimming removed 1 base at V and 8 bases at J, with 17 bases between. The CDR3 protein is CASSQVYRAGSGYTF. The CDR3 bases are TGCGCCAGCAGCCAAGTATACAGGGCAGGAAGCGGCTACACCTTC.

This clone was recorded only once. This chain links TRBV28 with TRBJ2-4; TRBD2 aligns across 7 bases. Germline CDR1 MDHEN, CDR2 SYDVKM. V trimming: 2 bases; J trimming: 3 bases; junction bases outside the gene matches: 7. The CDR3 length is 16 residues. The CDR3 is CASSLGGGFGKNIQYF. In DNA form, the CDR3 reads TGTGCCAGCAGTTTAGGGGGGGGATTCGGCAAAAACATTCAGTACTTC.

This clone has only one observation. The V call is TRBV28, the J call TRBJ1-2; 7 nucleotides align to TRBD1. There are 14 residues in the CDR3. CDR1 is MDHEN, CDR2 SYDVKM, per germline. Trimming removed 6 bases from V and 5 bases from J; junction bases left unmatched: 9. CDR3 in DNA: TGTGCCAGCAGACCACCCGGGACAGATTATGGCTACACCTTC. This translates into CASRPPGTDYGYTF.

J is TRBJ2-3 and V is TRBV12-3 or TRBV12-4; TRBD2 aligns across 10 bases. The CDR3 totals 13 residues. The ends lost 6 bases at V and 5 bases at J; junction bases unmatched: 2. CDR3 loop: CASRSSGGDTQYF. In DNA, the CDR3 is TGTGCCAGCAGATCTAGCGGGGGAGATACGCAGTATTTT.

This chain connects TRBV7-8 to TRBJ1-5; a possible D gene is TRBD1 (5 bases). V lost 4 bases and J lost 6, with 10 bases in between. The germline V gene encodes CDR1 SGHVS and CDR2 FQNEAQ. The length of the CDR3 is 13 residues. The CDR3 here is CASSYGGRQPQHF. In DNA form, the CDR3 reads TGTGCCAGCAGCTACGGGGGTCGTCAGCCCCAGCATTTT.

V gene TRBV7-2 combines with J gene TRBJ2-4, with 15 bases identical to TRBD2. V gave up 5 bases and J gave up 8 bases; unmatched junction bases: 10. CDR1 is SGHTA and CDR2 is FQGNSA in the germline V gene. The CDR3 is made up of 17 amino acids. The CDR3 reads CASSPAGLAGGGDIQYF. Written as DNA, the CDR3 is TGTGCCAGCAGCCCCGCGGGACTAGCGGGGGGTGGGGACATTCAGTACTTC.

The CDR3 DNA reads as TGTGCCAGCAGTGTACAGACTAATTCACCCCTCCACTTT. This sequence encodes CASSVQTNSPLHF. V usage is TRBV7-2 and J usage is TRBJ1-6; D unresolved. This CDR3 spans 13 amino acids. Germline V lookup: CDR1 SGHTA, CDR2 FQGNSA. V lost 6 bases and J 6 bases, leaving 9 bases between the germline ends. Combining the CDR3 with reference TRBV7-2 and TRBJ1-6 gives the whole variable domain GAGVSQSPSNKVTEKGKDVELRCDPISGHTALYWYRQSLGQGLEFLIYFQGNSAPDKSGLPSDRFSAERTGGSVSTLTIQRTQQEDSAVYLCASSVQTNSPLHFGNGTRLTVT.

This clone appeared a few times. The gene calls are TRBV4-1 and TRBJ1-3; D unclear. CDR3 length equals 15 residues. Per germline, CDR1 MGHRA and CDR2 YSYEKL. The V end lost 1 base, the J end lost 0 bases, and 7 bases lay between the germline ends. CDR3 nucleotide sequence: TGCGCCAGCAGCCAAGGACATCTCTCTGGAAACACCATATATTTT. Translating gives CASSQGHLSGNTIYF.

The rearrangement links TRBV28 to TRBJ2-2, with 9 positions matching TRBD1. The germline gives CDR1 MDHEN, CDR2 SYDVKM. This CDR3 has 16 residues. V gave up 6 bases and J gave up 4 bases; unmatched junction bases: 9. The CDR3 DNA reads TGTGCCAGCAGCCGACAGGGACAGGGCGCCACCGGGGAGCTGTTTTTT. Translation: CASSRQGQGATGELFF.

A note on this clone: The junction does not match germline at one end; this may be a read error. The genes are TRBV2 and TRBJ2-7; 9 bases match TRBD2. Germline V CDR1 and CDR2: SNHLY, FYNNEI. This CDR3 has 16 residues. This chain's CDR3 is CASSEGPAGGVYEQYF. The CDR3 bases are TGTGCCAGCAGCGAAGGTCCAGCGGGAGGAGTCTACGAGCAGTACTTC.

The chain carries TRBV7-2 and TRBJ1-5; perhaps TRBD1 as D (5 bases). CDR1 SGHTA and CDR2 FQGNSA come from the germline V gene. Trimming removed 8 bases from V and 7 bases from J, with 15 bases in between. The CDR3 loop spans 13 amino acids. The CDR3 here is CASSPGSGQPQHF. CDR3 bases: TGTGCCAGCTCGCCAGGGTCTGGGCAGCCCCAGCATTTT.

This chain joins TRBV25-1 and TRBJ1-1; 7 bases align to TRBD1. In germline, CDR1 is MGHDK, CDR2 SYGVNS. V lost 2 bases to trimming and J lost 4 bases; unmatched junction nucleotides: 4. This CDR3 has 14 amino acids. CDR3 bases: TGTGCCAGCAGTGAACAGGGGGTGGTCACTGAAGCTTTCTTT. Amino acids: CASSEQGVVTEAFF.

This clone came up a few times. The V call is TRBV30, the J call TRBJ2-7, with 7 bases aligning to TRBD1. This CDR3 is 11 amino acids long. The trim removed 1 base at V and 6 bases at J, leaving 0 bases unmatched. Germline CDR1 is GTSNPN and CDR2 is SVGIG (reference sequence). The CDR3 sequence is CAWSAGGEQYF. The CDR3 DNA reads as TGTGCCTGGAGTGCAGGGGGCGAGCAGTACTTC.

The V gene is TRBV19, the J gene TRBJ1-5, with D tentatively TRBD1 (6 bases). V lost 6 bases, J lost 0 bases, and 12 bases lay in between. Germline-derived CDR1 and CDR2 are LNHDA and SQIVND (reference sequence). The CDR3 runs 15 residues. CDR3 coding DNA: TGTGCCAGTAGCCCCGGGACACGTAGCAATCAGCCCCAGCATTTT. This encodes CASSPGTRSNQPQHF.

The CDR3 here is CASSRQQGGSYNEQFF. DNA of the CDR3: TGTGCCAGCTCGCGTCAACAGGGGGGCTCCTACAATGAGCAGTTCTTC. V and J are TRBV18 and TRBJ2-1; 8 nucleotides align to TRBD1. V dropped 6 bases and J dropped 0; count of bases not matched to a gene: 7. The CDR3 has 16 residues. Germline CDR1 and CDR2: KGHSH and LQKENI.

The chain uses TRBV6-2 or TRBV6-3 and TRBJ2-5, with TRBD2 matching 8 bases. There are 15 residues in the CDR3. Trimming took 0 bases from V and 5 from J; bases not matched to a gene: 5. Germline-derived CDR1 and CDR2 are MNHEY and SVGEGT. The CDR3 region is CASSYSGTSRETQYF. The CDR3 DNA follows: TGTGCCAGCAGTTACTCCGGGACTAGTAGGGAGACCCAGTACTTC.

The V gene is TRBV13, the J gene TRBJ2-2, with 7 bases matching TRBD1. The V and J ends lost 10 bases and 2 bases, in that order; junction bases with no gene match: 7. Germline assignment: CDR1 PRHDT and CDR2 FYEKMQ (reference sequence). The CDR3 loop spans 14 amino acids. CDR3 coding DNA: TGTGCCACAACAGGACAGGAAAACACCGGGGAGCTGTTTTTT. This codes for CATTGQENTGELFF.

The chain uses TRBV3-1 (or the pseudogene TRBV3-2) and TRBJ1-3, with 7 bases aligning to TRBD1. The germline gives CDR1 LGHDT, CDR2 YNNKEL (reference sequence). The V and J ends lost 4 bases and 10 bases, in that order; junction bases with no gene match: 7. This CDR3 comprises 13 residues. Here the CDR3 reads CASSPLEGATIYF. CDR3 nucleotides: TGTGCCAGCAGCCCACTAGAGGGGGCAACCATATATTTT.

The chain uses TRBV6-1 and TRBJ1-3; D gene unclear. V was cut by 2 bases and J by 4 bases, with 12 bases left in between. Germline lookup yields CDR1 MNHNS and CDR2 SASEGT. This CDR3 has 15 amino acids. The CDR3 reads CASSEFEFPGNTIYF. The CDR3 nucleotides read TGTGCCAGCAGTGAATTCGAGTTTCCCGGAAACACCATATATTTT.

The rearrangement uses TRBV5-4 and TRBJ2-7; weak D call: TRBD1 (6 bases). Germline V gives CDR1 SGHNT, CDR2 YYREEE (reference sequence). The CDR3 is 12 amino acids. Trimming pared 2 bases from V and 6 bases from J, leaving 9 bases between. The CDR3 DNA is TGTGCCAGCAGCTTACAGGGCTTCGAGCAGTACTTC. Translating gives CASSLQGFEQYF.

The V call is TRBV5-1, the J call TRBJ1-2; the D is unclear. Germline V gives CDR1 SGHRS, CDR2 YFSETQ. The CDR3 is 15 residues long. V lost 4 bases, J lost 6 bases, and 19 bases lay in between. This CDR3 reads CASSPGRAHGDGYTF. The DNA of the CDR3 is TGCGCCAGCAGCCCTGGAAGGGCCCACGGGGATGGCTACACCTTC.

The genes are TRBV6-5 and TRBJ1-6; D uncertain. The V end was cut by 2 bases, the J end by 5 bases, with 7 bases between. Germline-derived CDR1 and CDR2 are MNHEY and SVGAGI. This CDR3 comprises 14 residues. CDR3 protein: CASSYGRDNSPLHF. The CDR3 coding sequence is TGTGCCAGCAGTTACGGGCGGGATAATTCACCCCTCCACTTT.

J is TRBJ1-1 and V is TRBV29-1, with a possible D match to TRBD1 (5 bases). There are 13 residues in the CDR3. Germline V CDR1 and CDR2: SQVTM, ANQGSEA. The V gene lost 6 bases and the J gene lost 1 base, with 12 bases spanning the gap. The chain's CDR3 is CSVTNQGNTEAFF. Here the CDR3 DNA reads TGCAGCGTAACCAATCAGGGGAACACTGAAGCTTTCTTT.